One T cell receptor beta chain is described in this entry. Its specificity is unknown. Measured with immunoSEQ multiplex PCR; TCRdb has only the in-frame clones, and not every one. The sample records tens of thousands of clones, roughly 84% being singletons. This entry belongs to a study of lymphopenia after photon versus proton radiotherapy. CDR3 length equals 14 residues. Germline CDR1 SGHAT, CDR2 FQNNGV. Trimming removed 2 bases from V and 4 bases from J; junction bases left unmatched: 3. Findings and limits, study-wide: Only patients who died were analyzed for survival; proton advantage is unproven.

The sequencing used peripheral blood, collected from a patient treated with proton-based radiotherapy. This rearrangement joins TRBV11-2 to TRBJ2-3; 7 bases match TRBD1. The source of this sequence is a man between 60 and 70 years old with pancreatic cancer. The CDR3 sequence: CASSLRQGADTQYF. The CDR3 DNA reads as TGTGCCAGCAGCTTAAGACAGGGTGCAGATACGCAGTATTTT.